The clone carrying this TCR beta chain was seen at least ten times. Its antigen is unidentified. This entry belongs to a study of T cells in Graves' hyperthyroidism and ophthalmopathy. Findings of the study overall: Classification by a 13 V-J model distinguished ophthalmopathy from stable hyperthyroidism.

Patients were aged 18 to 65, had disease duration under 2 months, and had newly diagnosed hyperthyroidism. Diagnostic decisions used clinical symptoms, serum thyroxine and TRAb, thyroid ultrasound and orbital computed tomography. Deletions cut 5 bases from V and 3 bases from J, with 5 bases between. The CDR3 sequence is 11 residues long. Germline CDR1 LGHDT, CDR2 YNNKEL (reference sequence). It was RNA transcripts that yielded the amplified TCR beta CDR3 regions. With the HTBI primer set, the TCR CDR3 went through a first round of RT-PCR. TCRdb re-called the multiplex PCR reads with MiXCR, one entry per CDR3 protein. The table records approximately 430,000 distinct CDR3 sequences, 15% to 19% of them present only once.

The sequenced sample consisted of blood. The chain uses TRBV3-1 and TRBJ2-7; D is unclear. This clonotype was obtained from a woman aged 18-30 years with Graves' hyperthyroidism. The CDR3 region has the DNA TGTGCCAGCAGCGTATACTACGAGCAGTACTTC. Its translation: CASSVYYEQYF.